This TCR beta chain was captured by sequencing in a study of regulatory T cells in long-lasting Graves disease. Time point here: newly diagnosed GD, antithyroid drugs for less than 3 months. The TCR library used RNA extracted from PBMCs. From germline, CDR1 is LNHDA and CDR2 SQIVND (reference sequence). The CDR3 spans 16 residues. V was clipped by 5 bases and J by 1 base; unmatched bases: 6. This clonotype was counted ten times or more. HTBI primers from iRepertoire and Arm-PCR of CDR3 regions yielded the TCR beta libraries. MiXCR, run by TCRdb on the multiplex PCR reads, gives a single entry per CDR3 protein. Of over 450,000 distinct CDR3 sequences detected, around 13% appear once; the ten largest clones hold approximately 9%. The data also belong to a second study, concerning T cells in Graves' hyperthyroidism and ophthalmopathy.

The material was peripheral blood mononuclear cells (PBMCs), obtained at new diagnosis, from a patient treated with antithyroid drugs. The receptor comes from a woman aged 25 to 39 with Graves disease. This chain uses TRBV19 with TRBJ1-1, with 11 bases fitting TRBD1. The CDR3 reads CASSVGQGATNTEAFF. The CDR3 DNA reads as TGTGCCAGTAGTGTCGGACAGGGGGCAACGAACACTGAAGCTTTCTTT.